Below, one T cell receptor beta chain is given with its context. Germline V gene data show CDR1 as MGHRA and CDR2 as YSYEKL. J lost 4 bases, V lost 3 bases, and 8 bases had no gene match. CDR3 length: 16 residues. The data belong to a study of blood T cell repertoires in COVID-19. Whole-study context: Researchers got acute and convalescent COVID-19 samples from the United States, Italy and Spain.

Authors' processing steps: Researchers report that nucleated cell counts were estimated from reference gene primer amplification. Profiled with immunoSEQ multiplex PCR; TCRdb holds only in-frame clones, not every one. Clone size and the V and J calls come from that table; the DNA yielded D and trimming. The repertoire has approximately 100,000 clones, around 85% of them found once; the top ten carry about 1.7%. The sequence was obtained from a woman aged 70-85 years with active or convalescent COVID-19. The sequenced sample was peripheral blood. The V gene is TRBV4-1, the J gene TRBJ1-4, with 7 nucleotides matching TRBD1. DNA of the CDR3: TGCGCCAGCAGCCACCAACAGGGGCTAGTTAATGAAAAACTGTTTTTT. Protein product: CASSHQQGLVNEKLFF.